The entry below gives a single T cell receptor (beta chain) sequence along with its context. The data belong to a study of blood T cell repertoires in COVID-19. Background on the study: Italy, Spain and the United States were the sources of the convalescent and acute COVID-19 samples. The cDNA or gDNA used as material had been derived from T cells, B-cell-depleted T cells, or PBMCs.

Sequencing was performed with immunoSEQ multiplex PCR; in TCRdb, only in-frame clones are kept and a portion is missing. The top ten hold around 2.8% of the sample, which has about 370,000 clones, roughly 90% seen once. V was clipped by 9 bases and J by 6 bases; unmatched bases: 9. The length of the CDR3 is 13 residues. From germline, CDR1 is SEHNR and CDR2 FQNEAQ (reference sequence). The chain recombines TRBV7-9 with TRBJ2-3; 7 nucleotides line up with TRBD2. The TCR comes from a woman in her 30s with COVID-19, enrolled during active disease. The sample consisted of peripheral blood. This CDR3 is CASREGLGDTQYF. The CDR3, as DNA: TGTGCCAGTCGGGAAGGACTAGGGGATACGCAGTATTTT.